This T cell receptor (beta chain) is drawn from a study of beta chain features in type 1 diabetes. Whole-study context: Nearly 110,000,000 sorted cells were examined across all samples. Study-level findings and limits: The naive, central memory and Treg TCRB repertoires of patients appeared to be more similar to one another than those of healthy donors. TCRB CDR3 length was moderately but significantly reduced in all four CD4+ subsets of Type 1 diabetes patients.

This CDR3 comprises 14 residues. Germline CDR1 is ENHRY and CDR2 is SYGVKD. The V end lost 10 bases, the J end lost 6 bases, and 19 bases lay between the germline ends. This clone was observed a few times. What it recognizes is unknown. Approximately 100 mL of blood, on average, came from one heparinised draw per donor. CD4+ naive, central memory, regulatory and stem cell-like memory cells were sorted via CD45RO/CCR7/CD25/CD127/CD95/CD27. Sequencing targeted expressed TCRB transcripts, as all isolated RNA had been reverse transcribed. Assay: immunoSEQ multiplex PCR; the TCRdb copy retains only in-frame clones and omits some. The sample carries 600,000 or so clones, about an eighth recorded once.

The chain couples TRBV10-3 to TRBJ2-1; TRBD1 or TRBD2 may be the D gene (5 bases each). Material: naive CD4+ T cells from blood. The receptor was isolated from a man younger than 40 with type 1 diabetes. The CDR3 DNA reads as TGTGCCAGCCAGGGAGTTGGGAAAATCAATGAGCAGTTCTTC. It codes for CASQGVGKINEQFF.